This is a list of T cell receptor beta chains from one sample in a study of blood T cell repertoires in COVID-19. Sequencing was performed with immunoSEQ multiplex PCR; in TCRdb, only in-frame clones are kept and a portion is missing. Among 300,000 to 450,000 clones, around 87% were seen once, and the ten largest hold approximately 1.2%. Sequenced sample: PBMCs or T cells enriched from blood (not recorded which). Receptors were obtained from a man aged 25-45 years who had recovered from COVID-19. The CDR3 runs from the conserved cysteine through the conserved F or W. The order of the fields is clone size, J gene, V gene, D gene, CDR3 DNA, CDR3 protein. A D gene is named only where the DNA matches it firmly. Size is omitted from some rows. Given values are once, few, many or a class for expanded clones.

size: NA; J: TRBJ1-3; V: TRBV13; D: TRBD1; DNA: TGTGCCAGCAGCTTAGCCGACAGGGCGTCCGGAAACACCATATATTTT; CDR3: CASSLADRASGNTIYF
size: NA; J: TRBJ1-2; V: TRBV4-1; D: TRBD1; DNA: TGCGCCAGCAGCCAAGATAGGTGGGACAGGGGGGAATATGGCTACACCTTC; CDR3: CASSQDRWDRGEYGYTF
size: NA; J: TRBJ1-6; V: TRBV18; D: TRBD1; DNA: TGTGCCAGCTCACGGTTCAGAGGGACAGCGGATAATTCACCCCTCCACTTT; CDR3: CASSRFRGTADNSPLHF
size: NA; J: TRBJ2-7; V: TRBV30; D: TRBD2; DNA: TGTGCCTGGACCCACAAGGGGAGGGAGGAGTACGAGCAGTACTTC; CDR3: CAWTHKGREEYEQYF
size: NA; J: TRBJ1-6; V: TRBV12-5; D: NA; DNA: TGTGCTAGTGGAAAGGCGGACTCCCATTCACCCCTCCACTTT; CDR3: CASGKADSHSPLHF
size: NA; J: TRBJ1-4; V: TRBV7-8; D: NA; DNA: TGTGCCAGCAGCTTAATGGCAGGGGATGGGGAAAAACTGTTTTTT; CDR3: CASSLMAGDGEKLFF
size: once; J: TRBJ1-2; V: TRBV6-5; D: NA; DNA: TGTGCCAGCAGTTACCTGGGGGGGTCCAGAGGCTACACCTTC; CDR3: CASSYLGGSRGYTF
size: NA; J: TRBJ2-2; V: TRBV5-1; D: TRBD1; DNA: TGCGCCAGCAGCTTACAGGGGCTCGACACCGGGGAGCTGTTTTTT; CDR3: CASSLQGLDTGELFF
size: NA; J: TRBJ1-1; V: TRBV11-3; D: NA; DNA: TGTGCCAGCAGCTCGACCCTGGCGGCTGAAGCTTTCTTT; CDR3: CASSSTLAAEAFF
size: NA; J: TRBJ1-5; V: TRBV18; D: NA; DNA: TGTGCCAGCTCACCAGGCGGGGAAGGTCAGCCCCAGCATTTT; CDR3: CASSPGGEGQPQHF
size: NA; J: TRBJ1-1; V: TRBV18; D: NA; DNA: TGTGCCAGCTCACCACCTCTGGAAACTATCACTGAAGCTTTCTTT; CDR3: CASSPPLETITEAFF
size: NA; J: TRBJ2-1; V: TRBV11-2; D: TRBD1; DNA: TGTGCCAGCAGCTTAGCGACAGGGGGTATGGATGAGCAGTTCTTC; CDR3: CASSLATGGMDEQFF
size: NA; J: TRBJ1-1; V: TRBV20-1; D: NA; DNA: TGCAGCCGAGCGGTCCTCGGGGAAGCTTTCTTT; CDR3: CSRAVLGEAFF
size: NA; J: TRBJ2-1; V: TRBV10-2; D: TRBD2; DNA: TGCGCCATCGGGACTAGCGGGGACTACAATGAGCAGTTCTTC; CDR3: CAIGTSGDYNEQFF
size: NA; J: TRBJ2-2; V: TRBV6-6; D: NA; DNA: TGTGCCAGCAGTCCCCGGACAGCGAACACCGGGGAGCTGTTTTTT; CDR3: CASSPRTANTGELFF
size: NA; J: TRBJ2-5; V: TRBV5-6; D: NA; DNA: TGTGCCAGCAGCGAAGCAGGGACTCTTCAAGAGACCCAGTACTTC; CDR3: CASSEAGTLQETQYF
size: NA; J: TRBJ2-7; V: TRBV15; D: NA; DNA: TGTGCCACCAGCAGTAACCCGACAGCATCCTACGAGCAGTACTTC; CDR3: CATSSNPTASYEQYF
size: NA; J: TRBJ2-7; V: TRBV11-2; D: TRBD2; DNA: TGTGCCAGCAGCTCGACGGGACTATCGTACGAGCAGTACTTC; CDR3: CASSSTGLSYEQYF
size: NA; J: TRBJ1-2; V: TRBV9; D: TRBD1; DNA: TGTGCCAGCAGCCCAGAACAGGGGGCCTATGGCTACACCTTC; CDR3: CASSPEQGAYGYTF
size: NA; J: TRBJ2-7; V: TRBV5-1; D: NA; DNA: TGCGCCAGCAGCTTGGACAGGGATGGCTACGAGCAGTACTTC; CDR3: CASSLDRDGYEQYF
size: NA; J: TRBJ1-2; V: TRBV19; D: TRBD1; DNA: TGTGCCAGTAGTGGGACAGGGGGCTATGGCTACACCTTC; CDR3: CASSGTGGYGYTF
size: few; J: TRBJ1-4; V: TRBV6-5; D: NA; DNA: TGTGCCAGCAGTTACGAAGACAGCGCGAGACTGTTTTTT; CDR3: CASSYEDSARLFF
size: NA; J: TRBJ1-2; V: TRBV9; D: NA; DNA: TGTGCCAGCAGCCCTACCACAGGGAGGGACGGCTACACCTTC; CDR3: CASSPTTGRDGYTF
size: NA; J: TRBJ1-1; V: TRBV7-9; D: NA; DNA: TGTGCCAGCAGCTTAGGACCTAGTGGGTTGAACACTGAAGCTTTCTTT; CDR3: CASSLGPSGLNTEAFF
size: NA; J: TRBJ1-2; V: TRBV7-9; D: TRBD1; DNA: TGTGCCAGCAGCTTAGGAGGGACAGGGGGAGTGAGGGGCTACACCTTC; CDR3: CASSLGGTGGVRGYTF
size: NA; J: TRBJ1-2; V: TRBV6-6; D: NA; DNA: TGTGCCAGCAGTCCCCAGGGTCGTGGCTACACCTTC; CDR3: CASSPQGRGYTF
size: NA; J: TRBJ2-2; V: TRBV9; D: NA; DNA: TGTGCCAGCAGCTTTGGAACAGCTAACACCGGGGAGCTGTTTTTT; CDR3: CASSFGTANTGELFF
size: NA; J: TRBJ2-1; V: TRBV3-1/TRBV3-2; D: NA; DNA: TGTGCCAGCAGCCCATATCCCCGGCTAGATACAATGCAGCAGTTCTTC; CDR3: CASSPYPRLDTMQQFF
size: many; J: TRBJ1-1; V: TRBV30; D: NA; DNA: TGTGCCTGGAGTGTAGTGATTCGGGACACTGAAGCTTTCTTT; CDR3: CAWSVVIRDTEAFF
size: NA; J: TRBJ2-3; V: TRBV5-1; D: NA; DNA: TGCGCCAGCAGCCCTCTATGGGGGGGCACAGATACGCAGTATTTT; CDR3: CASSPLWGGTDTQYF
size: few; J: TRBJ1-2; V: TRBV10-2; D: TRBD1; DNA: TGCGCCAGCAGTGAGTCGAGACAGGGACTTGGCTACACCTTC; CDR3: CASSESRQGLGYTF
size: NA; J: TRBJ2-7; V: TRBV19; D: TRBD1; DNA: TGTGCCAGTAGTATGAAGGGACAGGGATCCTACGAGCAGTACTTC; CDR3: CASSMKGQGSYEQYF
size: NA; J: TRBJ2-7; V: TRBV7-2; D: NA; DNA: TGTGCCAGCGAGACGGGGGTTTCCTACGAGCAGTACTTC; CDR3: CASETGVSYEQYF
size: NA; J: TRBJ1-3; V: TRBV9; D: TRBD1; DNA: TGTGCCAGCAGCTCCCCTTTCGACAGGGCCAACACCATATATTTT; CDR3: CASSSPFDRANTIYF
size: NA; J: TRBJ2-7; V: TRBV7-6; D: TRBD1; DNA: TGTGCCAGCAGCACCCGACAGGGAATAGTTTACGAGCAGTACTTC; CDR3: CASSTRQGIVYEQYF
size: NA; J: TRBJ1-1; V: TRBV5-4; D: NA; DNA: TGTGCCAGCAGCTTGGACTCCTGGGAAGCTTTCTTT; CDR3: CASSLDSWEAFF
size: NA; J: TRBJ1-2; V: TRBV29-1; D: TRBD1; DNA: TGCAGCGTTACAGGGACAGGGGAAGGCTACACCTTC; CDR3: CSVTGTGEGYTF
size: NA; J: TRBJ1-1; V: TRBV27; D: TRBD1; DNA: TGTGCCAGCAGTTTAAGAGGGACAGGGGTGAACACTGAAGCTTTCTTT; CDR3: CASSLRGTGVNTEAFF
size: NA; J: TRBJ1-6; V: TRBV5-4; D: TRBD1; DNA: TGTGCCAGCAGCTTGTTGGGACAGGGGGCTTCACCCCTCCACTTT; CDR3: CASSLLGQGASPLHF
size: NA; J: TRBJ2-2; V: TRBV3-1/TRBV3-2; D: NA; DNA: TGTGCCAGCAGCCAAGATTTGGGCCTCGGCGGGGAGCTGTTTTTT; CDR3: CASSQDLGLGGELFF
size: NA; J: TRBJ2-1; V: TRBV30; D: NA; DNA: TGTGCCTGGAGTCTCGTCGGGGGATCCTACAATGAGCAGTTCTTC; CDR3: CAWSLVGGSYNEQFF
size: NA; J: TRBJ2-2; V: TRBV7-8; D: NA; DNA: TGTGCCAGCAGCTTACCGGGACTGTTCCCGGGGACCGGGGAGCTGTTTTTT; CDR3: CASSLPGLFPGTGELFF
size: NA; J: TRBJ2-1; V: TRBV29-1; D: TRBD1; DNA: TGCAGCGTCGCTCTGGGACAGGGGATATACAATGAGCAGTTCTTC; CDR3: CSVALGQGIYNEQFF
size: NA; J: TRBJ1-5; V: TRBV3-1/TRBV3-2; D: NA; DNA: TGTGCCAGCAGCGCGGGAGGGAATCAGCCCCAGCATTTT; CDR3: CASSAGGNQPQHF
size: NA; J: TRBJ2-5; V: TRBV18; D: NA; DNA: TGTGCCAGCTCACCAACGACAGCAGAGACCCAGTACTTC; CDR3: CASSPTTAETQYF
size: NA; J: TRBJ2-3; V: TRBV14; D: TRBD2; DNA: TGTGCCAGCAGCCAAACGAGCGGGGGGGCCTTTAGCCACACAGATACGCAGTATTTT; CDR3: CASSQTSGGAFSHTDTQYF
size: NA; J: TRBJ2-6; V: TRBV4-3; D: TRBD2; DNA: TGCGCCAGCAGCCCAGGGGTAGCGGGGGCTGGGGCCAACGTCCTGACTTTC; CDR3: CASSPGVAGAGANVLTF
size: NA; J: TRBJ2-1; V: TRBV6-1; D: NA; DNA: TGTGCCAGCAGTGAAGCTCTACCGGGGGTAGAGGTCTTC; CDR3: CASSEALPGVEVF
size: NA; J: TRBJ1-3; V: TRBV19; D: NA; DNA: TGTGCCAGTAGTACCCGGGACACCATATATTTT; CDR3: CASSTRDTIYF
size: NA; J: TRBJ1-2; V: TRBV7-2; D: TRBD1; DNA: TGTGCCAGCAGCTTAGCGGGCGGGACAGGGCCTAACTATGGCTACACCTTC; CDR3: CASSLAGGTGPNYGYTF
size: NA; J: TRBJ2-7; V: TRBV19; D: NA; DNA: TGTGCCAGTAGTATCGCAGGTTCCACAGCTTCCGAGCAGTACTTC; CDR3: CASSIAGSTASEQYF
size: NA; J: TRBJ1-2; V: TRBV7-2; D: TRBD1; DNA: TGTGCCAGCAGCTCCGGACAGGGAGGTGGCTACACCTTC; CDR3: CASSSGQGGGYTF
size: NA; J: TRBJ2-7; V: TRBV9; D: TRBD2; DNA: TGTGCCAGCAGCGTAGGTAGCGGGGGGGCGTACGAGCAGTACTTC; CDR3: CASSVGSGGAYEQYF
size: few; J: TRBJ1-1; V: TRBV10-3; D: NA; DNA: TGTGCCATCAGTGTAGAGAACACTGAAGCTTTCTTT; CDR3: CAISVENTEAFF
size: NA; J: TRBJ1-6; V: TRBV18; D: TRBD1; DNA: TGTGCCAGCTCACCTCGGACAGGACAAGATAATTCACCCCTCCACTTT; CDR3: CASSPRTGQDNSPLHF
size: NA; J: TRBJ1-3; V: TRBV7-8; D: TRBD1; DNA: TGTGCCAGCAGCGCGACCGGGACAGGGTCTGGAAACACCATATATTTT; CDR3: CASSATGTGSGNTIYF
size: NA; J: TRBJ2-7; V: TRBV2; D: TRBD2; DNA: TGTGCCAGCAGCCCAAGGGGGAGCGGGGGCTACGAGCAGTACTTC; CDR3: CASSPRGSGGYEQYF
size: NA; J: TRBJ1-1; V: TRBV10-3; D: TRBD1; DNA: TGTGCCACGACAGGGGGCGCGAACACTGAAGCTTTCTTT; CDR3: CATTGGANTEAFF
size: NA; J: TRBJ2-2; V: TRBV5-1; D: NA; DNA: TGCGCCAGCAGCGAAGACGGGACTTCCAGAAACACCGGGGAGCTGTTTTTT; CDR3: CASSEDGTSRNTGELFF
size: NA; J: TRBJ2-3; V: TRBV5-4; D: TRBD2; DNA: TGTGCCAGCAGCACGCGCGGGGGTTACACAGATACGCAGTATTTT; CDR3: CASSTRGGYTDTQYF